This paragraph reports one TCR beta chain. The antigen it recognizes is unknown. No base qualities exist here, and no much larger clone lies one base off it. In total, roughly 670 healthy bone marrow donors made up the cohort. Cohort members were all nominally healthy when sampled, although unrecorded immune exposures were likely present. The donor was CMV seronegative and belonged to the group of 352 seronegative cohort members. Each donor provided a peripheral blood sample, and peripheral blood mononuclear cells were used for TCR beta sequencing. The Qiagen DNeasy Blood Extraction Kit was used to extract genomic DNA from the blood cell samples. The library was produced with the immunoSEQ multiplex PCR assay. For the multiplex PCR, a mixture combining 60 forward primers for TCR Vbeta segments and 13 reverse primers for TCR Jbeta segments was used. A multiplex PCR assay on genomic DNA amplified the CDR3 region of rearranged TCR beta genes. The Illumina HiSeq System was used to sequence the amplified TCR beta libraries as 87-base-pair reads. On the authors' methods: In a later analysis, tens of millions of unique TCR beta chains were counted across the 666 repertoires, and approximately 11 million of these chains were shared by at least two donors. A nearest-neighbor algorithm error-corrected the raw reads and collapsed the reads into unique sequences, merging closely related sequences to remove PCR and sequencing errors. CDR3 sequences were aligned to IMGT reference sequences to assign V, D and J gene segments. For a sequence to be retained, at least a six-nucleotide match to both a V gene segment and a J gene segment was required. A rearrangement was called productive if the CDR3 had no stop codons and remained in frame with V and J, and every other rearrangement was called non-productive. Following IMGT convention, CDR3 was defined as the stretch from the second conserved V-encoded cysteine to the conserved J-encoded phenylalanine. In an earlier analysis of just under 600 of the donors, sequences lacking an unambiguous match to a single V gene segment were excluded. An earlier analysis of 587 of the donors called V segments functional above 56.7% productive rearrangements and segregating when the between-donor standard deviation exceeded 5%. A statistical classification framework was developed to diagnose cytomegalovirus status using the catalog of TCR beta chain sequences. V and J gene assignment, in a later analysis, came from comparing TCR nucleotide sequences with IMGT/GENE-DB human TR gene sequences. The TCRdist pipeline was used in a later analysis to assign CDR3 sequences and most-parsimonious VDJ recombination scenarios. In a later analysis, each TCR beta chain was defined by its CDR3 amino acid sequence together with its V-gene family, and reads without a unique V-gene family were excluded. As a way to deal with suspected cross-contamination and a sequencing artifact, a later analysis dropped roughly 620 nucleotide sequences that were highly shared and had low generation probability. In a later analysis, a clonal expansion index was calculated for each public chain from normalized within-repertoire ranks of inferred template counts. In a later analysis, generation probabilities were computed with a VDJ recombination model fitted to out-of-frame rearrangements, and the resulting probabilities were checked against IGoR. In a later analysis, hypergeometric tests were used to score TCR-TCR, TCR-HLA and TCR-CMV co-occurrence, with a repertoire-size bias correction applied to TCR pairs. A later analysis estimated false discovery rates by permuting HLA or CMV assignments 20 times. In a later analysis, co-occurring TCRs were grouped using DBSCAN, and TCRdist sequence similarity was added for clustering within HLA-allele-positive subsets. For co-occurrence clustering, repertoires with fewer than 30,000 or more than 120,000 public chains were excluded, along with five repertoires with anomalous nucleotide sharing. Not all clones reach the TCRdb copy of this immuneACCESS table, which keeps in-frame sequences only. Checked studies attribute under half of the gap to unresolved V genes and leave the rest unexplained. The D gene and trimming were derived from the DNA, and the V and J assignments and clone size from that table. This sample gives around 63,000 clones in total; 80% to 90% of them show up just once. The ten top clones hold under 3% of the sample.

This sample stems from a study of cytomegalovirus exposure and HLA in healthy donors (TCRdb year 2017). For the wider study: In an earlier analysis of 550 to 750 of the donors, around 300 Gb of sequence data and 95 million to 130 million unique TCR beta sequences from 150 million to 200 million T cells were reported. Every discovery cohort repertoire had been produced on one sequencing platform. The number of donors typed differed by locus, with 629-630 for A, B, C, DRB1 and DQB1, roughly 520 for DQA1, 600 to 610 for DPA1, and some 470 for DPB1. An early release covering around 630 HLA-typed donors comprised approximately 300 gigabases of sequencing data and around 86 million unique TCR sequences. A later genetic analysis used genome-wide SNP genotypes for about three fifths of the 666 donors, treating that subset as a discovery cohort. Among the approximately 400 genotyped donors, around 81% belonged to the genetic ancestry cluster associated with self-reported Caucasian donors. To predict cytomegalovirus infection status, the study combined high-throughput TCR immunosequencing, statistical association of individual TCRs with disease status, and machine learning. Class I and class II HLA loci were covered by the typing at four-digit resolution. Among several hundred genotyped donors of the cohort, an average of approximately 200,000 unique TCR beta nucleotide sequences was sequenced per donor, of which about 19% were non-productive. The study was designed to test whether signatures of past pathogen exposure could be identified by cataloging public T cell receptors. In addition to the first cohort of 666 subjects, a separate validation cohort of 130 or so different subjects was used. To study patterns of TCR occurrence, a later analysis re-analyzed previously published TCR beta repertoires from just over 650 donors and added high-resolution HLA genotyping. Donor age, sex, ethnicity and CMV serostatus were compiled alongside the repertoire data. The study used immunosequencing to profile the T cell repertoires of under 700 subjects and linked those repertoires to cytomegalovirus serostatus. Because of strong linkage in the cohort, roughly five DR-DQ haplotypes were treated as single units for association and clustering. An earlier analysis of several hundred of the donors used high-throughput TCR beta sequencing to judge whether each TCR beta V gene segment behaved as functional or pseudogenic. Rather than drawing on any new phenotypic data, the later analysis identified candidate immune exposures from TCR beta sequences and the way those sequences occurred across donors.

Overall study results and their limits: According to a later analysis, parvovirus B19, influenza, CMV and Epstein-Barr virus appeared linked to several top co-occurrence clusters. Strong co-occurrence of HLA alleles, especially DR and DQ, made assigning TCR associations to individual alleles difficult. In an earlier analysis of fewer than 750 of the donors, most TCR beta V segments were observed in productive rearrangements about 90% or about 30% of the time, broadly matching IMGT annotations. A further reported finding was that TCR beta sequences accurately predicted the HLA-A and HLA-B alleles for most subjects in the first cohort. For the cohort, immune exposure information was limited to CMV serostatus. Most CMV-associated TCR beta chains appeared to be HLA-restricted in a later analysis, and the HLA associations seemed to be driven largely by CMV exposure. In vitro tests confirmed that a few of the cytomegalovirus-associated TCR beta chains recognize cytomegalovirus antigens. In the study, around 150 TCR beta chains were listed as associated with cytomegalovirus. Linkage disequilibrium might explain the correlated functional status among segregating V segments, but an unknown experimental factor could not be excluded. Specific HLA alleles were associated with 16,951 TCR beta sequences at a false discovery rate of 0.05 in a later analysis. In this cohort, only TCR beta chains were sequenced, and detectable features were limited by the absence of alpha or paired-chain data. According to the authors, the approach could potentially be generalized to other disease states and immunological phenotypes. According to a later analysis, TCR association rates differed among HLA loci, with DRB1 alleles showing the most associated TCRs and HLA-C alleles showing the fewest. HLA typing was unavailable for some donors at each locus, so association tests used only the typed subset. Because counts were too low, around 17 rarely observed V segments, including chromosome 9 orphons, were left out of the earlier analysis of 500 to 750 of the donors. V-gene and J-gene trimming of TCR beta chains was associated with a missense DCLRE1C variant in a later genetic analysis, and the association was replicated in an independent cohort. The sequencing pipeline was judged likely to have produced a cluster of highly shared sequence variants as a technical artifact. In a later genetic analysis, fewer N-insertions in productive TCRs were reported among donors in an Asian-associated ancestry cluster than the approximately 670-donor mean. Most TCR sequences were observed very rarely across donors, whereas some public TCRs were present in many individuals. The classifier was reported to diagnose cytomegalovirus status with high specificity and sensitivity in both the original and validation cohorts. Compared with equally common non-associated chains, HLA-associated TCR beta chains in a later analysis were more clonally expanded and had lower generation probabilities. Presence/absence analyses assumed roughly uniform sequencing depth across donors, an assumption that may not hold.

The sequence was obtained from a woman between 25 and 40 years old in good health and CMV-seronegative. Sequenced input: PBMCs.

CDR3 sequence: CASSKGAGGPFEQYF. The nucleotide sequence is given as TGTGCCAGCAGCAAGGGAGCGGGGGGGCCCTTCGAGCAGTACTTC. Recombination linked TRBV21-1 to TRBJ2-7; the listed D gene, TRBD2, was not tested against the DNA. TRBV21-1 is termed a pseudogene. The CDR3 spans 15 residues, from the cysteine through the phenylalanine. The only DNA kept is the CDR3, 45 bases in frame from the first base.